This TCR beta chain was recovered during a study of T-cell memory formation after mild COVID-19. Losses at the gene ends were 5 bases for V and 3 bases for J; bases not matched to a gene: 9. This CDR3 region has 16 residues. Germline values: CDR1 SNHLY, CDR2 FYNNEI. TCRdb re-analysed the 5' RACE reads in MiXCR, keeping a single row per CDR3 protein. The sample yields around 390,000 distinct CDR3 sequences, more than 15% seen once. J is TRBJ2-4 and V is TRBV2, with 8 bases aligning to TRBD2. The sample was PBMCs or a T cell subset sorted from them (not recorded which). The sequence came from a man between 18 and 29 years old who had mild COVID-19 (a few samples of this study predate the infection). Cell type and time point are not known. CDR3 region: CASSFSGGEVKNIQYF. CDR3 DNA: TGTGCCAGCAGTTTCAGCGGGGGCGAGGTCAAAAACATTCAGTACTTC.